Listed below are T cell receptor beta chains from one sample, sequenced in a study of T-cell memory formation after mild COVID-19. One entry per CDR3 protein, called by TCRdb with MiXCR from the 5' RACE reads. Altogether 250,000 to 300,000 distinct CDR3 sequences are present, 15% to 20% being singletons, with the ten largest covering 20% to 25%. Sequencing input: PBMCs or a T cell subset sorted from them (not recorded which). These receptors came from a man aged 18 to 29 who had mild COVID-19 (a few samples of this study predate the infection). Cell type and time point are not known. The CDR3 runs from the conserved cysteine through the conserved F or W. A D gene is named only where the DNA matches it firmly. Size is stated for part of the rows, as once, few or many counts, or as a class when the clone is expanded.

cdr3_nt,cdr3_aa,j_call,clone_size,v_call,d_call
TGTGCCAGCAGTTACGGGGGGGGCGTCACTGAAGCTTTCTTT,CASSYGGGVTEAFF,TRBJ1-1,few,TRBV6-5,.
TGTGCCAGCAGTCCACGAAGGAGACTCGGGGGTCTCTATGGCTACACCTTC,CASSPRRRLGGLYGYTF,TRBJ1-2,few,TRBV6-2/TRBV6-3,.
TGTGCCAGCAGCCCCCGCGGCAGGGACATTCAGTACTTC,CASSPRGRDIQYF,TRBJ2-4,.,TRBV3-1,.
TGTGCCAGCAGTTACGCAGGGAACTCTGGGGCCAACGTCCTGACTTTC,CASSYAGNSGANVLTF,TRBJ2-6,.,TRBV6-5,.
TGCGCCAGCAGCTTGGCCGTATCGGCGGGCTACAATGAGCAGTTCTTC,CASSLAVSAGYNEQFF,TRBJ2-1,few,TRBV5-1,.
TGTGCCAGCAGCGAGACTCTCACAGATACGCAGTATTTT,CASSETLTDTQYF,TRBJ2-3,.,TRBV2,.
TGTGCCAGCAGCCAACCGGAGGGTCAGCCCCAGCATTTT,CASSQPEGQPQHF,TRBJ1-5,.,TRBV4-2,.
TGTGCCAGCAAGGATGGCGGTGGAAACACCATATATTTT,CASKDGGGNTIYF,TRBJ1-3,.,TRBV6-5,.
TGCAGCGCGGATTTCAGGGGGAACACTGAAGCTTTCTTT,CSADFRGNTEAFF,TRBJ1-1,few,TRBV29-1,.
TGTGCCATCAGTGCTGGGACAGGGGCCGCCGGGGAGCTGTTTTTT,CAISAGTGAAGELFF,TRBJ2-2,few,TRBV10-3,TRBD1